The entry that follows covers one T cell receptor (beta chain) sequence. No antigen is known for it. This specimen comes from a study of cytomegalovirus exposure and HLA in healthy donors. Study-wide results and caveats: In a later analysis, V- and J-gene trimming of beta chains associated with a DCLRE1C missense variant, replicated independently. Several of the most significant clusters appeared linked to common viral pathogens, based on a later analysis.

The PCR had 60 Vbeta and 13 Jbeta primers. TCRdb keeps only in-frame clones here, not all; method: immunoSEQ multiplex PCR. The sample records under 200,000 clones, 80% to 85% being singletons. The CDR3 is 16 residues long. Trimming shortened V by 3 bases and J by 0 bases, and 12 bases separated the two germline ends. Germline-derived CDR1 and CDR2 are SGDLS and YYNGEE. J is TRBJ2-2 and V is TRBV9; possibly TRBD2 for D (6 bases). Input material: PBMCs. The clonotype comes from a woman between 18 and 30 years old in good health and CMV-seropositive. CDR3 sequence: CASSGGRTTNTGELFF. DNA of the CDR3: TGTGCCAGCAGCGGGGGCAGGACTACGAACACCGGGGAGCTGTTTTTT.